The TCR beta chain under discussion was sequenced for a study of blood T cell repertoires in COVID-19. V was clipped by 6 bases and J by 8 bases, with 16 bases between them. This CDR3 comprises 13 residues. The V gene's germline CDR1 is MNHEY and CDR2 SVGAGI. Profiled with immunoSEQ multiplex PCR; TCRdb holds only in-frame clones, not every one. The sample lists 140,000 or so clones, approximately 80% occurring once. The chain recombines TRBV6-5 with TRBJ1-2, with a weak D call TRBD1 (5 bases). Specimen: peripheral blood. The receptor was isolated from a middle-aged man with acute or convalescent COVID-19. The CDR3 loop reads CASRASSGSGYTF. The DNA of the CDR3 is TGTGCCAGCAGGGCTAGTTCAGGGTCCGGCTACACCTTC.